This TCR beta chain appears in the sequencing data of a study of CXCR3-negative and CXCR3-positive naive CD8 T cells. General study points: Greater hydrophobicity was found in TRB CDR3s of CXCR3-positive naive cells than of CXCR3-negative naive cells. Researchers reported similar TRBV-TRBJ usage in naive CXCR3-negative and CXCR3-positive cells, though memory differed.

As regards this clonotype: Its antigen remains unidentified.

The study made its TRB cDNA libraries by 5' RACE, adding UMI labels. TCRdb re-called the 5' RACE reads; every CDR3 protein appears as one record, without DNA. This sample's table reports around 140,000 distinct CDR3 sequences. Germline-derived CDR1 and CDR2 are SEHNR and FQNEAQ (reference sequence). The CDR3 extends over 15 amino acids. The chain links TRBV7-9 to TRBJ2-1. The source of this sequence is a human donor in good health. Some clones in this sample may be carry-over from other donors' samples. Sequences were obtained from naive CXCR3+ CD8+ T cells from blood. Subset in this sample: CD45RO-CCR7+CD27+CD95- naive CD8+ T cells expressing CXCR3 (TNR3+). CDR3 residues: CASKVSGSSYNEQFF.